This T cell receptor (beta chain) was found in a study of identical twins. This clonotype appeared many times. Its antigen remains unidentified. Germline values: CDR1 DFQATT, CDR2 SNEGSKA (reference sequence). J lost 0 bases, V lost 0 bases, and 2 bases had no gene match. There are 17 residues in the CDR3. Overall study findings and caveats: Insertions ran lower in abundant cord blood beta clonotypes, though not in memory repertoires. Models underestimated TCR alpha sharing (out-of-frame) in monozygotic twins. In drawing conclusions, the study used cross-sectional statistical analysis and did not follow the same donors. Zero-insertion results could be subject to partial confounding by invariant MAIT and iNKT cells.

MiXCR, applied by TCRdb to the 5' RACE reads, yields one record per CDR3 protein. The sample lists hundreds of thousands of distinct CDR3 sequences; around 6.1% were seen once. This sequence originates from a man aged 18 to 30 in good health. Sequencing was carried out using naive T cells sorted from blood. V gene TRBV20-1 combines with J gene TRBJ2-1; 13 bases agree with TRBD2. The CDR3 here is CSAREGTSGISYNEQFF. For the CDR3, the DNA is TGCAGTGCTAGAGAGGGGACTAGCGGGATCTCCTACAATGAGCAGTTCTTC.